Each of the 20 T cell receptor beta chains below was sequenced from the same sample in a study of Graves' ophthalmopathy and Graves' hyperthyroidism. From RNA, the CDR3 regions of TCR beta chains were amplified and sequenced. The first-round RT-PCR employed HTBI primers together with the Qiagen OneStep RT-PCR kit. A multiplex PCR was then performed as the second round. Each CDR3 protein is one row after TCRdb ran MiXCR on the multiplex PCR reads. The sample lists approximately 330,000 distinct CDR3 sequences, about a sixth seen once, with 9% to 15% in the top ten. Sequencing was carried out using peripheral blood. All receptors come from an adult man with Graves' ophthalmopathy.

This clonotype was seen ten or more times. The chain is built from TRBV20-1 and TRBJ1-6; no clear D. From germline, CDR1 is DFQATT and CDR2 SNEGSKA (reference sequence). Trimming stripped 5 bases from V and 6 bases from J, with 14 bases between. This CDR3 contains 14 residues. The DNA of the CDR3 is TGCAGTGCTTACTTTAGGGAGGCTAATTCACCCCTCCACTTT. Protein sequence: CSAYFREANSPLHF.

This clonotype came up a few times. A read error may explain this, as a much larger clone is one base away. The DNA of the CDR3 is TGTGTCAGCAGTTTGGAGGGGACAGGCTATTCACCCCTCCACTTT. Translating gives CVSSLEGTGYSPLHF. The chain joins TRBV12-3 or TRBV12-4 to TRBJ1-6; 8 bases agree with TRBD1. This CDR3 is 15 amino acids long.

The V gene is TRBV28, the J gene TRBJ2-7, with D perhaps TRBD2 (5 bases). This CDR3 has 13 amino acids. V shed 6 bases and J shed 1 base, with 10 bases lying between them. CDR1 MDHEN and CDR2 SYDVKM come from the germline V gene. Here the CDR3 reads CASSPWRSYEQYF. CDR3 nucleotide sequence: TGTGCCAGCAGCCCATGGAGGTCCTACGAGCAGTACTTC. Full variable domain (remainder filled in from reference TRBV28 and TRBJ2-7): DVKVTQSSRYLVKRTGEKVFLECVQDMDHENMFWYRQDPGLGLRLIYFSYDVKMKEKGDIPEGYSVSREKKERFSLILESASTNQTSMYLCASSPWRSYEQYFGPGTRLTVT.

There are many counts of this clonotype. The rearrangement joins TRBV7-8 to TRBJ1-5, with TRBD1 as a possible D gene (5 bases). Germline V gene data show CDR1 as SGHVS and CDR2 as FQNEAQ. The CDR3 loop spans 12 amino acids. The ends were cut back, 0 bases at V and 11 bases at J, with 8 bases in the middle. The CDR3 DNA reads TGTGCCAGCAGCTTAGCAGGGGCGGCCCAGCATTTT. Protein: CASSLAGAAQHF.

The genes are TRBV6-2 or TRBV6-3 and TRBJ2-7; the D is unclear. V lost 3 bases and J lost 6, with 9 bases in between. The CDR3 spans 12 residues. Germline V gene data show CDR1 as MNHEY and CDR2 as SVGEGT. CDR3: CASSYTEREQYF. CDR3 sequence (DNA): TGTGCCAGCAGTTATACCGAGCGCGAGCAGTACTTC.

This clonotype was seen at least ten times. The rearrangement links TRBV15 to TRBJ2-5; 9 nucleotides agree with TRBD1. Germline values: CDR1 LNHNV, CDR2 YYDKDF (reference sequence). V lost 3 bases, J lost 5 bases, and 13 bases stayed unmatched. The CDR3 spans 17 residues. The CDR3 DNA is TGTGCCACCAGCAGGGCCCGCGGACAGGGGACCGCGGAGACCCAGTACTTC. It is translated as CATSRARGQGTAETQYF.

This clonotype was detected many times. The rearrangement links TRBV18 to TRBJ2-2; 7 bases map to TRBD2. The junction had 2 bases not matched to a gene; V was cut back by 1 base and J by 3 bases. The CDR3 is 15 residues long. CDR1 and CDR2 (germline): KGHSH, LQKENI. The CDR3 DNA reads TGTGCCAGCTCACCACGGCTAGCGGACACCGGGGAGCTGTTTTTT. As protein: CASSPRLADTGELFF.

This clonotype was found many times. This rearrangement joins TRBV3-1 to TRBJ1-5; no reliable D call. Trimming pared 2 bases from V and 2 bases from J, leaving 7 bases between. Germline lookup yields CDR1 LGHDT and CDR2 YNNKEL (reference sequence). The CDR3 extends over 14 amino acids. CDR3 in DNA: TGTGCCAGCAGCCAAAACTATGGCAATCAGCCCCAGCATTTT. This gives the protein CASSQNYGNQPQHF.

This clonotype was detected ten times or more. The chain combines TRBV27 with TRBJ1-1; the match to TRBD1 covers 7 bases. The germline V gene encodes CDR1 MNHEY and CDR2 SMNVEV (reference sequence). This CDR3 spans 15 amino acids. After removal of 5 bases from V and 5 bases from J, the junction contained 11 bases not matched to a gene. CDR3 nucleotides: TGTGCCAGCAGTCCCCAGACAGGGCGTGGGACTGAAGCTTTCTTT. It is translated as CASSPQTGRGTEAFF.

In its sample, this clonotype was seen many times. The chain links TRBV12-5 to TRBJ1-2, with D perhaps matching TRBD1 (6 bases). The CDR3 length is 16 residues. Trimming shortened V by 5 bases and J by 8 bases, and 24 bases separated the two germline ends. Germline values: CDR1 LGHNT, CDR2 FRNRAP. CDR3 sequence reads: CASGTSHRVGRGGYTF. In DNA, the CDR3 is TGTGCTAGTGGTACGTCACACAGGGTAGGGCGAGGAGGCTACACCTTC.

There are many counts of this clonotype. The chain links TRBV12-3 or TRBV12-4 to TRBJ2-5; D may be TRBD1 (6 bases). The CDR3 has 17 residues. V was clipped by 2 bases and J by 0 bases, with 16 bases between them. The CDR3 loop is CASSLYGTGKDQETQYF. CDR3 DNA sequence: TGTGCCAGCAGTTTATACGGAACAGGGAAGGACCAAGAGACCCAGTACTTC.

This clonotype was detected a few times. V usage is TRBV15 and J usage is TRBJ2-5, with D hard to call. V was cut by 4 bases and J by 0 bases, with 15 bases left in between. Germline V gives CDR1 LNHNV, CDR2 YYDKDF (reference sequence). The CDR3 covers 16 residues. CDR3 nucleotides: TGTGCCACCAGCATGTCTCGGACGGTGTACCAAGAGACCCAGTACTTC. It translates to CATSMSRTVYQETQYF.

The chain couples TRBV6-2 or TRBV6-3 to TRBJ2-5, with no clear D. Germline V gene sequence: CDR1 MNHEY, CDR2 SVGEGT. The V end lost 3 bases, the J end lost 0 bases, and 5 bases lay between the germline ends. The CDR3 runs 13 residues. The CDR3 spells CASSYLDQETQYF. Here the CDR3 DNA reads TGTGCCAGCAGTTATCTAGACCAAGAGACCCAGTACTTC.

The chain couples TRBV11-3 to TRBJ2-7; possibly TRBD2 for D (6 bases). Per germline, CDR1 SGHNT and CDR2 YENEEA. The V end was cut by 1 base, the J end by 2 bases, with 15 bases between. This CDR3 contains 16 residues. CDR3 sequence: CASSLGGSGPTYEQYF. CDR3 DNA sequence: TGTGCCAGCAGCTTAGGAGGGAGCGGGCCCACCTACGAGCAGTACTTC.

This clonotype was recorded many times. This may arise from a read error, as a much more abundant clone is one base away. V is TRBV20-1 and J is TRBJ1-5, with D possibly being TRBD1 (6 bases). Germline CDR1 is DFQATT and CDR2 is SNEGSKA (reference sequence). This CDR3 spans 15 amino acids. V dropped 2 bases and J dropped 4 bases, with 15 bases sitting between them. DNA for the CDR3: TGCAGTGCTAGAACGGACAGCCAAGCTAATCAGCCCCAGCATTTT. This codes for CSARTDSQANQPQHF.

As for this clonotype: Since a much larger clone is just one base distant, this may be a read error. Given the absence of the conserved phenylalanine or tryptophan at the CDR3 end, a read error is likely. The chain combines TRBV12-3 or TRBV12-4 with TRBJ1-1; D call uncertain. V gave up 3 bases and J gave up 6 bases, with 11 bases separating them. CDR3 length: 13 amino acids. CDR3 in amino acids: CASSFSPQAEAFI. The CDR3 bases are TGTGCCAGCAGTTTTTCCCCGCAGGCTGAAGCTTTCATT.

This clonotype was recorded many times. V gene TRBV30 combines with J gene TRBJ1-6, with D tentatively TRBD1 (6 bases). CDR3 length equals 15 residues. Germline V gene sequence: CDR1 GTSNPN, CDR2 SVGIG (reference sequence). V shed 5 bases and J shed 7 bases, with 18 bases lying between them. The CDR3 here is CAWGLHRGDNSPLHF. DNA for the CDR3: TGTGCCTGGGGTTTACATAGGGGGGACAATTCACCCCTCCACTTT.

This clonotype was seen ten or more times. This chain uses TRBV27 with TRBJ1-2; D gene unclear. Germline lookup yields CDR1 MNHEY and CDR2 SMNVEV (reference sequence). Trimming cost V 6 bases and J 0 bases, with 11 bases left between them. CDR3 length equals 14 residues. This chain's CDR3 is CASRAFEANYGYTF. The CDR3 DNA follows: TGTGCCAGCAGGGCTTTCGAAGCTAACTATGGCTACACCTTC.

At least ten counts were recorded for this clonotype. This chain joins TRBV29-1 and TRBJ2-1, with 11 bases lining up with TRBD1. Trimming took 6 bases from V and 3 from J; bases not matched to a gene: 1. Germline values: CDR1 SQVTM, CDR2 ANQGSEA. The CDR3 is 13 residues long. CDR3 loop: CSVGTGGYNEQFF. CDR3 nucleotides: TGCAGCGTGGGGACAGGGGGCTACAATGAGCAGTTCTTC.

This clonotype appeared many times. The chain employs TRBV5-5 and TRBJ1-3; no definite D call. CDR1 and CDR2 from the germline V gene are SGHKS and YYEKEE (reference sequence). There are 16 residues in the CDR3. The V end lost 2 bases, the J end lost 2 bases, and 14 bases lay between the germline ends. CDR3 sequence reads: CASSFAAGSAGNTIYF. CDR3 nucleotides: TGTGCCAGCAGCTTCGCAGCCGGGAGCGCTGGAAACACCATATATTTT.